Below, one T cell receptor (beta chain) is given with its context. This specimen comes from a study of blood T cell repertoires in COVID-19. Per germline, CDR1 MNHEY and CDR2 SMNVEV (reference sequence). Trimming took off 0 bases at V and 4 bases at J, with 18 bases between the two ends. The CDR3 runs to 17 residues. Sequencing used immunoSEQ multiplex PCR; TCRdb keeps in-frame clones, though not all of them. The repertoire holds 90,000 to 110,000 clones, with about nine tenths as singletons. The chain uses TRBV27 and TRBJ1-1; no firm D call. The sample consisted of peripheral blood. This receptor was obtained from a human donor in a cohort sampled during active COVID-19. For the CDR3, the DNA is TGTGCCAGCAGTTTATCCACAGTGGGTTCGATGGCCACTGAAGCTTTCTTT. This codes for CASSLSTVGSMATEAFF.